The sequence of this TCR beta chain was determined in a study of blood T cells in healthy people across ages. Details on this clonotype: Its antigen is currently unknown. At one end the junction does not follow the germline gene, possibly because of a read error.

Study-level findings and limits: Calculation of diversity from one million T cells yielded estimates considered to be underestimates. Unsorted PBMCs blocked a conclusive comparison of naive and antigen-experienced cells.

Primers used in a second PCR of about 7 to 12 cycles were a sample-barcoded 5' primer and a J-beta primer mix. The template-switch adaptor was a 5' adaptor with 12 random nucleotides. It tagged each cDNA molecule. TCRdb re-derived calls from the 5' RACE reads in MiXCR, one entry per CDR3 protein. The sample consists of hundreds of thousands of distinct CDR3 sequences, approximately 31% of them appearing once. The CDR3 sequence is 16 residues long. Germline V gives CDR1 LGHNA, CDR2 YSLEER. No fewer than 5 micrograms of total RNA were isolated from every sample. V is TRBV4-3 and J is TRBJ1-4; TRBD1 matches 7 bases. Source material: blood. The TCR comes from a woman over 75 in good health. CDR3 nucleotides: TGCGCCAGCAGCCAACTGGTGGGACAGCTGAATGGAAAACTGTTTTTT. Translation: CASSQLVGQLNGKLFF.